Here is one TCR beta chain with its context. Sequencing used immunoSEQ multiplex PCR; TCRdb keeps in-frame clones, though not all of them. The data contain fewer than 2,000 clones, 15% to 20% of them singletons. The sample comes from a study of tumour-infiltrating T cells in Burkitt lymphoma. Looking at the study overall: Overall and progression-free survival were predicted by productive clonality.

The CDR3 covers 13 residues. Germline values: CDR1 LGHNT, CDR2 FRNRAP. V lost 6 bases to trimming and J lost 7 bases, with 10 bases between them. Sequenced input: tumor tissue. The sequence was collected from a human donor with diffuse large B-cell lymphoma. The V gene is TRBV12-5, the J gene TRBJ1-6; tentatively, D is TRBD1 (5 bases). DNA of the CDR3: TGTGCTAGTGGGGCAGGGATGAATTCACCCCTCCACTTT. This gives the protein CASGAGMNSPLHF.